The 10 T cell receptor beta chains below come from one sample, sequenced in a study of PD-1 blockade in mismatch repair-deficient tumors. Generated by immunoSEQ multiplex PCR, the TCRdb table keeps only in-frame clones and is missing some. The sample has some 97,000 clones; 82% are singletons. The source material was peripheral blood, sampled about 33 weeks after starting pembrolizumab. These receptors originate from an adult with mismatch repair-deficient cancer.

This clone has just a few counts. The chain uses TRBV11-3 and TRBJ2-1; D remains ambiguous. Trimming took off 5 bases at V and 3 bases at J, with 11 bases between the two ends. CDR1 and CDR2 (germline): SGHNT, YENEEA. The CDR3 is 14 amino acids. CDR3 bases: TGTGCCAGCAGCGGGCCGCTAGACTACAATGAGCAGTTCTTC. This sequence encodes CASSGPLDYNEQFF.

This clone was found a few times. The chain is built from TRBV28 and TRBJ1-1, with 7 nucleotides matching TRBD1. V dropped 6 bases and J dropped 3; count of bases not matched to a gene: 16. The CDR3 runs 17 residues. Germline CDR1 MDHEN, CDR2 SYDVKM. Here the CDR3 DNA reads TGTGCCAGCAGAAGAGTACAGGGGTTTGAGGTCGACACTGAAGCTTTCTTT. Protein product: CASRRVQGFEVDTEAFF.

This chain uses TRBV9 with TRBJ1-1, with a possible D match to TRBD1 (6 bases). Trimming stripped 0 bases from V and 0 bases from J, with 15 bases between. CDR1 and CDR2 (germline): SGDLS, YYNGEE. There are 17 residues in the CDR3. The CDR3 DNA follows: TGTGCCAGCAGCGTAGGGGCGGGCAGGGGCATGAACACTGAAGCTTTCTTT. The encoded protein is CASSVGAGRGMNTEAFF.

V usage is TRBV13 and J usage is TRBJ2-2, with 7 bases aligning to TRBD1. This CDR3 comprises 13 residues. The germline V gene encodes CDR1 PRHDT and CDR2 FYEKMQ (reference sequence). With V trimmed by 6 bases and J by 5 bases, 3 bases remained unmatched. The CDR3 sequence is CASRKQGTGELFF. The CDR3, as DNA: TGTGCCAGCAGGAAACAGGGGACCGGGGAGCTGTTTTTT.

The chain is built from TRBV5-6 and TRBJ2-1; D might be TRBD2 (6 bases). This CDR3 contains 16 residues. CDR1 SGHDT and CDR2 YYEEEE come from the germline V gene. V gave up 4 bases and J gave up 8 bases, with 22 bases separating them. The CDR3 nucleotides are TGTGCCAGCAGCCTGCGACTGACTAGGCTTGGAGATGAGCAGTTCTTC. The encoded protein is CASSLRLTRLGDEQFF.

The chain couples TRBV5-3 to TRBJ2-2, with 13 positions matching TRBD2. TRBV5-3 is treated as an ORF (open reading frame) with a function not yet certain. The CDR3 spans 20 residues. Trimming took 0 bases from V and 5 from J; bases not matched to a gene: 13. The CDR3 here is CARSLVSNTSGRAGTGELFF. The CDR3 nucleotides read TGTGCCAGAAGCTTGGTTTCGAATACTAGCGGGAGGGCCGGTACCGGGGAGCTGTTTTTT.

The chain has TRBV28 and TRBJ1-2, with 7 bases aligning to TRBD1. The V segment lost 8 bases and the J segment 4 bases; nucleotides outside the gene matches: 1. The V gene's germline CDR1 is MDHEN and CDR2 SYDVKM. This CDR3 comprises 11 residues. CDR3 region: CASQGGYGYTF. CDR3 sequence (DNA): TGTGCCAGCCAGGGGGGCTATGGCTACACCTTC.

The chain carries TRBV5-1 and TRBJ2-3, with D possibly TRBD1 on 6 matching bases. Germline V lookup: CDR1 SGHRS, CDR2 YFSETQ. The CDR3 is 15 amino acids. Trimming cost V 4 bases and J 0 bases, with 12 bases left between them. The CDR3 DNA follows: TGCGCCAGCAGCGTCACAGGGCCTAGCACAGATACGCAGTATTTT. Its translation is CASSVTGPSTDTQYF.

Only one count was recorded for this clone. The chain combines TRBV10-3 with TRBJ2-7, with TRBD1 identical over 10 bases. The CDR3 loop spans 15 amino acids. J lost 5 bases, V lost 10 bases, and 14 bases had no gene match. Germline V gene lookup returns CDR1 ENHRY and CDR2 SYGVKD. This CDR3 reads CATGVSGQGIDEQYF. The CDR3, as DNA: TGTGCCACGGGCGTCTCGGGACAGGGGATCGACGAGCAGTACTTC.

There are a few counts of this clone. The CDR3 coding sequence is TGTGCCAGCGGGGGGACTAGTTATGAGCAGTTCTTC. Translated: CASGGTSYEQFF. The V and J genes are TRBV6-5 and TRBJ2-1; TRBD2 matches 8 bases. CDR1 is MNHEY, CDR2 SVGAGI, per germline. The V gene end was trimmed by 8 bases and the J gene end by 8 bases; junction bases not matched to a gene: 5. The CDR3 consists of 12 residues.